These T cell receptor beta chains were read from a single sample in a study of T cell repertoires in cytomegalovirus infection. TCRdb passed the reads through MiXCR, listing each CDR3 protein once. The sample holds 290,000 or so distinct CDR3 sequences, about 23% seen once. The source material was PBMCs. These receptors were obtained from a human donor in good health (CMV status not recorded). Some clones in this sample may be carry-over from other donors' samples. CDR3s include the opening cysteine and the closing phenylalanine or tryptophan. D genes are given only for firm matches. The listing skips clone size in some rows; elsewhere it reads once, few, many or a size class.

V: TRBV5-1
size: -
D: TRBD1
J: TRBJ1-1
CDR3: CASSGNRGSTEAFF
DNA: TGCGCCAGCAGCGGAAACAGGGGAAGCACTGAAGCTTTCTTT

V: TRBV29-1
size: few
D: TRBD1
J: TRBJ1-1
CDR3: CSVARTGRYTEAFF
DNA: TGCAGCGTTGCCCGGACAGGGAGGTACACTGAAGCTTTCTTT

V: TRBV29-1
size: few
D: -
J: TRBJ1-1
CDR3: CSVTRDPLKSTEAFF
DNA: TGCAGCGTGACCCGGGACCCGCTTAAGAGCACTGAAGCTTTCTTT

V: TRBV7-2
size: many
D: -
J: TRBJ2-5
CDR3: CASRLQVQETQYF
DNA: TGTGCCAGCCGCTTACAGGTACAAGAGACCCAGTACTTC

V: TRBV7-9
size: many
D: TRBD2
J: TRBJ2-1
CDR3: CASSPGGIAGKQFF
DNA: TGTGCCAGCAGCCCGGGGGGGATAGCGGGGAAGCAGTTCTTC

V: TRBV20-1
size: few
D: -
J: TRBJ1-5
CDR3: CSARDATQLSGPYF
DNA: TGCAGTGCTAGAGACGCTACTCAGCTCTCGGGCCCCTATTTT

V: TRBV18
size: few
D: -
J: TRBJ1-5
CDR3: CASSQERDSNQPQHF
DNA: TGTGCCAGCTCACAAGAAAGGGATAGCAATCAGCCCCAGCATTTT

V: TRBV19
size: -
D: -
J: TRBJ2-4
CDR3: CASSIGGSIQYF
DNA: TGTGCCAGTAGTATAGGGGGAAGCATTCAGTACTTC

V: TRBV7-6
size: few
D: -
J: TRBJ2-5
CDR3: CASTRLGRQETQYF
DNA: TGTGCCAGCACAAGGTTAGGGAGACAAGAGACCCAGTACTTC

V: TRBV7-2
size: many
D: TRBD2
J: TRBJ2-5
CDR3: CASSLGGGAEETQYF
DNA: TGTGCCAGCAGCTTAGGCGGGGGGGCAGAGGAGACCCAGTACTTC

V: TRBV7-2
size: -
D: -
J: TRBJ2-4
CDR3: CASSLVGSGGNIQYF
DNA: TGTGCCAGCAGCTTAGTCGGTAGCGGAGGGAACATTCAGTACTTC

V: TRBV29-1
size: -
D: -
J: TRBJ2-1
CDR3: CSVGLGTRYNEQFF
DNA: TGCAGCGTAGGGTTGGGGACACGCTACAATGAGCAGTTCTTC

V: TRBV7-2
size: many
D: -
J: TRBJ1-6
CDR3: CASSLAHSPNSPLHF
DNA: TGTGCCAGCAGCTTAGCGCACTCACCCAATTCACCCCTCCACTTT

V: TRBV10-2
size: few
D: TRBD2
J: TRBJ2-3
CDR3: CASSEVLAGPSTDTQYF
DNA: TGCGCCAGCAGTGAGGTATTAGCGGGACCTAGCACAGATACGCAGTATTTT

V: TRBV5-4
size: -
D: -
J: TRBJ2-6
CDR3: CASTAGANVLTF
DNA: TGTGCCAGCACTGCTGGGGCCAACGTCCTGACTTTC

V: TRBV29-1
size: -
D: -
J: TRBJ1-1
CDR3: CSARSRGTEAFF
DNA: TGCAGCGCCCGTTCCCGGGGCACTGAAGCTTTCTTT

V: TRBV7-2
size: many
D: TRBD2
J: TRBJ2-3
CDR3: CASSQRLAEADTQYF
DNA: TGTGCCAGCAGCCAAAGACTAGCTGAAGCAGATACGCAGTATTTT

V: TRBV12-3/TRBV12-4
size: -
D: -
J: TRBJ2-5
CDR3: CASSFNKETQYF
DNA: TGTGCCAGCAGTTTCAACAAAGAGACCCAGTACTTC

V: TRBV6-5
size: many
D: TRBD2
J: TRBJ2-1
CDR3: CASSPTTSANEQFF
DNA: TGTGCCAGCAGTCCGACGACTAGCGCTAATGAGCAGTTCTTC

V: TRBV19
size: -
D: TRBD1
J: TRBJ2-2
CDR3: CAGGTGNTGELFF
DNA: TGTGCCGGCGGGACAGGGAACACCGGGGAGCTGTTTTTT

V: TRBV24-1
size: -
D: -
J: TRBJ2-7
CDR3: CATSDSRLYEQYF
DNA: TGTGCCACCAGTGATTCTAGACTCTACGAGCAGTACTTC

V: TRBV29-1
size: few
D: -
J: TRBJ1-5
CDR3: CSVGRDSNQPQHF
DNA: TGCAGCGTTGGAAGGGATAGCAATCAGCCCCAGCATTTT

V: TRBV19
size: many
D: TRBD1
J: TRBJ2-7
CDR3: CASGDRGDYEQYF
DNA: TGTGCCAGTGGAGACAGGGGGGACTACGAGCAGTACTTC

V: TRBV6-2/TRBV6-3
size: few
D: -
J: TRBJ1-5
CDR3: CATKTLPVGQPQHF
DNA: TGTGCCACCAAGACTCTCCCAGTAGGTCAGCCCCAGCATTTT

V: TRBV6-1
size: many
D: TRBD1
J: TRBJ2-4
CDR3: CASSEPLDRRLAKNIQYF
DNA: TGTGCCAGCAGTGAACCCCTGGACAGGCGACTAGCCAAAAACATTCAGTACTTC

V: TRBV12-3/TRBV12-4
size: few
D: TRBD1
J: TRBJ1-6
CDR3: CASSLGTDSVKVHF
DNA: TGTGCCAGCAGTTTGGGGACAGACTCGGTGAAGGTCCACTTT

V: TRBV7-4
size: -
D: -
J: TRBJ1-5
CDR3: CASSAPNQPQHF
DNA: TGTGCCAGCAGCGCGCCCAATCAGCCCCAGCATTTT

V: TRBV12-3/TRBV12-4
size: many
D: -
J: TRBJ2-1
CDR3: CASSLGSVNYNEQFF
DNA: TGTGCCAGCAGTTTAGGCTCGGTTAACTACAATGAGCAGTTCTTC

V: TRBV7-9
size: many
D: -
J: TRBJ2-1
CDR3: CASSPQGRGIYNEQFF
DNA: TGTGCCAGCAGCCCCCAGGGGCGGGGAATTTACAATGAGCAGTTCTTC

V: TRBV7-2
size: -
D: TRBD1
J: TRBJ1-4
CDR3: CASSLVWTGNEKLFF
DNA: TGTGCCAGCAGCTTAGTTTGGACAGGGAATGAAAAACTGTTTTTT

V: TRBV28
size: -
D: -
J: TRBJ1-3
CDR3: CASSVPVGAPGNTIYF
DNA: TGTGCCAGCAGTGTCCCCGTTGGGGCACCTGGAAACACCATATATTTT

V: TRBV20-1
size: few
D: TRBD2
J: TRBJ2-6
CDR3: CSALSGADPRGSGANVLTF
DNA: TGCAGTGCGCTGAGCGGGGCAGACCCTAGAGGCTCTGGGGCCAACGTCCTGACTTTC

V: TRBV29-1
size: -
D: -
J: TRBJ2-7
CDR3: CSVRMAYEQYF
DNA: TGCAGCGTACGGATGGCTTACGAGCAGTACTTC

V: TRBV20-1
size: few
D: -
J: TRBJ1-2
CDR3: CSARLVTAEFTRGYTF
DNA: TGCAGTGCTAGATTGGTCACGGCCGAGTTCACTAGAGGCTACACCTTC

V: TRBV12-3/TRBV12-4
size: -
D: -
J: TRBJ2-7
CDR3: CASSLSPGREQYF
DNA: TGTGCCAGCAGTTTATCCCCAGGGCGCGAGCAGTACTTC

V: TRBV7-2
size: -
D: -
J: TRBJ1-6
CDR3: CAGSLNNSPLHF
DNA: TGTGCCGGCAGCCTTAATAATTCACCCCTCCACTTT

V: TRBV20-1
size: -
D: TRBD2
J: TRBJ2-1
CDR3: CSARDKGLAGEQFF
DNA: TGCAGTGCTAGAGATAAGGGACTAGCGGGAGAGCAGTTCTTC

V: TRBV29-1
size: few
D: -
J: TRBJ2-2
CDR3: CSVDLGYTGELFF
DNA: TGCAGCGTTGATCTGGGGTACACCGGGGAGCTGTTTTTT

V: TRBV2
size: once
D: -
J: TRBJ1-6
CDR3: CASSDSRSNSPLHF
DNA: TGTGCCAGCAGTGATTCACGGAGTAATTCACCCCTCCACTTT

V: TRBV7-4
size: many
D: -
J: TRBJ2-3
CDR3: CASSFPPITDTQYF
DNA: TGTGCCAGCAGCTTTCCCCCCATCACAGATACGCAGTATTTT

V: TRBV7-9
size: many
D: -
J: TRBJ1-4
CDR3: CASSMGRINEKLFF
DNA: TGTGCCAGCAGCATGGGACGGATTAATGAAAAACTGTTTTTT

V: TRBV28
size: few
D: TRBD1
J: TRBJ2-5
CDR3: CASSLTGEAGKTQYF
DNA: TGTGCCAGCAGTTTGACAGGGGAGGCCGGGAAGACCCAGTACTTC

V: TRBV6-2/TRBV6-3
size: -
D: -
J: TRBJ2-5
CDR3: CASSYWGGRETQYF
DNA: TGTGCCAGCAGTTACTGGGGTGGGAGAGAGACCCAGTACTTC

V: TRBV7-2
size: few
D: TRBD2
J: TRBJ2-7
CDR3: CASSIAGANDEQYF
DNA: TGTGCCAGCAGTATAGCGGGAGCTAACGACGAGCAGTACTTC

V: TRBV7-2
size: many
D: TRBD2
J: TRBJ2-2
CDR3: CASSPRTSPTGELFF
DNA: TGTGCCAGCAGCCCACGGACTAGCCCCACCGGGGAGCTGTTTTTT

V: TRBV25-1
size: -
D: TRBD1
J: TRBJ2-7
CDR3: CASSFTGGYEQYF
DNA: TGTGCCAGCAGCTTTACAGGGGGCTACGAGCAGTACTTC

V: TRBV20-1
size: few
D: -
J: TRBJ2-5
CDR3: CSANRGGETQYF
DNA: TGCAGTGCTAACCGGGGTGGAGAGACCCAGTACTTC

V: TRBV28
size: few
D: TRBD1
J: TRBJ2-1
CDR3: CASKRQGMDEQFF
DNA: TGTGCCAGCAAGCGACAGGGGATGGACGAGCAGTTCTTC

V: TRBV9
size: -
D: TRBD1
J: TRBJ2-1
CDR3: CASSNVLSAGGINEQFF
DNA: TGTGCCAGCAGCAATGTTCTCTCTGCAGGGGGTATCAATGAGCAGTTCTTC

V: TRBV5-1
size: -
D: -
J: TRBJ2-3
CDR3: CASSPNYSTDTQYF
DNA: TGCGCCAGCAGCCCCAACTATAGCACAGATACGCAGTATTTT